This TCR beta chain was captured by sequencing in a study of T cell changes during pregnancy in multiple sclerosis. Repertoires were generated with immunoSEQ multiplex PCR, while TCRdb's copy carries only in-frame clones and drops some. The sample consists of tens of thousands of clones, 85% to 90% of them appearing once. Trimming removed 6 bases at V and 2 bases at J, with 13 bases between. Per germline, CDR1 KGHSH and CDR2 LQKENI. The length of the CDR3 is 14 residues. The sequence derives from a female donor in good health, enrolled as a control in a pregnancy study. Sequences were derived from CD4+ T cells from peripheral blood mononuclear cells, sampled in the first trimester of pregnancy. This chain uses TRBV18 with TRBJ1-1; D gene uncertain. CDR3 bases: TGTGCCAGCTCGGCGAGCGGGCCAAACACTGAAGCTTTCTTT. Translated, it gives CASSASGPNTEAFF. Looking up the rest from reference TRBV18 and TRBJ1-1 gives the full variable domain: NAGVMQNPRHLVRRRGQEARLRCSPMKGHSHVYWYRQLPEEGLKFMVYLQKENIIDESGMPKERFSAEFPKEGPSILRIQQVVRGDSAAYFCASSASGPNTEAFFGQGTRLTVV.